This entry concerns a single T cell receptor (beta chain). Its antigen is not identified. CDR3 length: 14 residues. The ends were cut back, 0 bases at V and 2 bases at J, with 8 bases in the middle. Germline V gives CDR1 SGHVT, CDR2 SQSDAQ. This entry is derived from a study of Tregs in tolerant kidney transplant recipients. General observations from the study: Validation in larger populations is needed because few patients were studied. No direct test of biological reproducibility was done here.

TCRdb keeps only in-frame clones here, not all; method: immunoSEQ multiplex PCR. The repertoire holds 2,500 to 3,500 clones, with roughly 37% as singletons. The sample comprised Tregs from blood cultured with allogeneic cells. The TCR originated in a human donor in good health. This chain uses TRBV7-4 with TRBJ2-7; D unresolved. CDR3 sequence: CASSLARYTYEQYF. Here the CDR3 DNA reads TGTGCCAGCAGCTTAGCAAGGTATACCTACGAGCAGTACTTC.